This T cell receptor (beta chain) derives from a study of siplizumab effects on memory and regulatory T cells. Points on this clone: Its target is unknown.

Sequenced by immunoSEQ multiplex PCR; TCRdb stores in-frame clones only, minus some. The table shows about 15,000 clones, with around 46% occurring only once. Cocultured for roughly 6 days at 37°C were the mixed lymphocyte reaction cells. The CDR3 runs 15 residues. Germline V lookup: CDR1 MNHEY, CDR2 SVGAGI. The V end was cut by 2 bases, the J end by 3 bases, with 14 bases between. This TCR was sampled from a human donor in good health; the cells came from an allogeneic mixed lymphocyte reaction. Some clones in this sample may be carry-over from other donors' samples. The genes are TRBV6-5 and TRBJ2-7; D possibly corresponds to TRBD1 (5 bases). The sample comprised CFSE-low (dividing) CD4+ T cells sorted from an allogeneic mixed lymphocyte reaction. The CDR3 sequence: CASSYTGHGGYEQYF. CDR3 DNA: TGTGCCAGCAGTTACACCGGACACGGCGGCTACGAGCAGTACTTC.